A single sample gave rise to the 29 T cell receptor beta chains below, sequenced in a study of T cell responses to AZD1222 COVID-19 vaccine. The assay was immunoSEQ multiplex PCR, and TCRdb's table has in-frame clones only and misses some. This table has some 66,000 clones, 89% appearing once. The starting material was peripheral blood, obtained 28 days after the second AZD1222 dose. The source of these receptors is an adult who received the AZD1222 COVID-19 vaccine.

The chain is built from TRBV27 and TRBJ1-6; the match to TRBD1 covers 7 bases. Germline trimming cut 3 bases from V and 7 bases from J; bases unmatched to any gene: 3. Germline CDR1 reads MNHEY; CDR2 reads SMNVEV (reference sequence). The CDR3 runs to 14 residues. The CDR3 loop is CASSFDRENSPLHF. Here the CDR3 DNA reads TGTGCCAGCAGTTTTGACAGGGAGAATTCACCCCTCCACTTT.

This chain links TRBV27 with TRBJ2-7, with 11 bases aligning to TRBD2. V dropped 5 bases and J dropped 3; count of bases not matched to a gene: 3. The CDR3 sequence is 14 residues long. From germline, CDR1 is MNHEY and CDR2 SMNVEV (reference sequence). The DNA of the CDR3 is TGTGCCAGCAGTGGACTAGCGGGCTACTACGAGCAGTACTTC. It is translated as CASSGLAGYYEQYF.

The chain joins TRBV6-2 or TRBV6-3 to TRBJ1-1, with D unresolved. V was cut by 5 bases and J by 5 bases, with 12 bases left in between. The CDR3 runs to 13 residues. Germline lookup yields CDR1 MNHEY and CDR2 SVGEGT. CDR3 protein: CASSGSWATEAFF. Here the CDR3 DNA reads TGTGCCAGCAGTGGCTCTTGGGCGACTGAAGCTTTCTTT.

V gene TRBV12-3 or TRBV12-4 combines with J gene TRBJ1-1; the D gene is possibly TRBD1 (5 bases). The CDR3 extends over 12 amino acids. Trimming cost V 4 bases and J 10 bases, with 13 bases left between them. The CDR3 nucleotides read TGTGCCAGCAGTTCTGCCGGGACTTTAGCTTTCTTT. Residues: CASSSAGTLAFF.

The chain employs TRBV7-2 and TRBJ1-3; D gene uncertain. CDR3 length equals 13 residues. The ends were cut back, 1 base at V and 6 bases at J, with 7 bases in the middle. Germline V CDR1 and CDR2: SGHTA, FQGNSA. Written as DNA, the CDR3 is TGTGCCAGCAGCTTAGGTCTAGAAAACACCATATATTTT. This translates into CASSLGLENTIYF. The variable domain in full, with the rest retrieved from reference TRBV7-2 and TRBJ1-3, is GAGVSQSPSNKVTEKGKDVELRCDPISGHTALYWYRQSLGQGLEFLIYFQGNSAPDKSGLPSDRFSAERTGGSVSTLTIQRTQQEDSAVYLCASSLGLENTIYFGEGSWLTVV.

The chain combines TRBV5-4 with TRBJ2-5; the D gene could be TRBD1 or TRBD2 (6 bases each). Germline CDR1 is SGHNT and CDR2 is YYREEE (reference sequence). The CDR3 consists of 13 residues. V lost 2 bases and J lost 5, with 10 bases in between. CDR3 nucleotides: TGTGCCAGCAGCTTCCAGGGGAGGGAGACCCAGTACTTC. Its protein product is CASSFQGRETQYF.

This clone was counted only a few times. The chain has TRBV7-3 and TRBJ2-1; 10 nucleotides agree with TRBD2. The CDR3 runs 17 residues. Per germline, CDR1 SGHTA and CDR2 FQGTGA. Trimming cost V 2 bases and J 0 bases; bases outside gene matches: 4. The CDR3, as DNA: TGTGCCAGCAGCTTATACGCTAGCGGGAGCTCCTACAATGAGCAGTTCTTC. This encodes CASSLYASGSSYNEQFF.

This clone was seen a handful of times. This chain uses TRBV5-4 with TRBJ2-7, with D unclear. CDR1 is SGHNT and CDR2 is YYREEE in the germline V gene (reference sequence). V was shortened by 4 bases and J by 2 bases, with 10 bases between the two germline ends. This CDR3 has 13 amino acids. The CDR3 loop is CASSQDPAYEQYF. CDR3 DNA sequence: TGTGCCAGCAGCCAAGACCCAGCCTACGAGCAGTACTTC.

The gene calls are TRBV7-2 and TRBJ2-2; D call uncertain. This CDR3 has 14 amino acids. Per germline, CDR1 SGHTA and CDR2 FQGNSA. Deletions cut 7 bases from V and 0 bases from J, with 9 bases between. The DNA for the CDR3 is TGTGCCAGCACGATACAGCCGAACACCGGGGAGCTGTTTTTT. Translating gives CASTIQPNTGELFF.

This chain links TRBV4-3 with TRBJ2-2; TRBD2 matches at 8 bases. V shed 6 bases and J 8 bases; nucleotides not matched to a gene: 11. CDR3 length: 15 residues. CDR1 and CDR2 from the germline V gene are LGHNA and YSLEER. CDR3: CASSLSTSVAGELFF. As DNA, the CDR3 is TGCGCCAGCAGTCTTTCGACTAGCGTCGCGGGGGAGCTGTTTTTT.

The V call is TRBV4-3, the J call TRBJ1-6; D possibly corresponds to TRBD1 (5 bases). Germline lookup yields CDR1 LGHNA and CDR2 YSLEER. CDR3 length: 16 residues. V shed 1 base and J shed 8 bases, with 15 bases lying between them. CDR3 DNA sequence: TGCGCCAGCAGCCAAGGAGTGGGCCAGGGAGATTCACCCCTCCACTTT. Translation gives CASSQGVGQGDSPLHF.

V and J are TRBV3-1 (or the pseudogene TRBV3-2) and TRBJ1-1; D ambiguous. Germline CDR1 reads LGHDT; CDR2 reads YNNKEL (reference sequence). V gave up 3 bases and J gave up 6 bases, with 11 bases separating them. CDR3 size: 13 residues. The CDR3 bases are TGTGCCAGCAGCCACAATGACCGTCCTGAAGCTTTCTTT. Encoded protein: CASSHNDRPEAFF.

This rearrangement joins TRBV5-8 to TRBJ1-6; 8 bases map to TRBD1. The germline V gene has CDR1 SGHTS and CDR2 YDEGEE. The ends lost 1 base at V and 5 bases at J; junction bases unmatched: 5. The CDR3 runs to 16 residues. The CDR3 here is CASSLISTGDNSPLHF. CDR3 DNA: TGTGCCAGCAGCTTGATTTCGACAGGGGATAATTCACCCCTCCACTTT.

V and J are TRBV11-2 and TRBJ1-2; D perhaps matches TRBD1 (6 bases). V lost 6 bases to trimming and J lost 0 bases, with 11 bases between them. The V gene's germline CDR1 is SGHAT and CDR2 FQNNGV. CDR3 length: 14 amino acids. CDR3 sequence: CASRGTLPNYGYTF. DNA of the CDR3: TGTGCCAGCAGGGGGACACTTCCTAACTATGGCTACACCTTC. The entire variable domain, with the rest obtained from reference TRBV11-2 and TRBJ1-2, is as follows: EAGVAQSPRYKIIEKRQSVAFWCNPISGHATLYWYQQILGQGPKLLIQFQNNGVVDDSQLPKDRFSAERLKGVDSTLKIQPAKLEDSAVYLCASRGTLPNYGYTFGSGTRLTVV.

This clone showed up just once. Germline is not matched at one junction end, which may reflect a read error. This chain's CDR3 is CASSYDTISAQRHF. DNA for the CDR3: TGTGCCAGCAGTTACGATACTATCTCGGCCCAACGGCACTTC. The gene calls are TRBV6-5 and TRBJ2-7; no reliable D call. CDR1 MNHEY and CDR2 SVGAGI come from the germline V gene. The CDR3 loop spans 14 amino acids.

The V gene is TRBV2, the J gene TRBJ2-7; D gene unclear. The V gene lost 0 bases and the J gene lost 0 bases, with 12 bases spanning the gap. Germline V gene sequence: CDR1 SNHLY, CDR2 FYNNEI. This CDR3 contains 16 residues. CDR3 nucleotide sequence: TGTGCCAGCAGTGAAGCATGGTCAGGTAGCTCCTACGAGCAGTACTTC. Translating gives CASSEAWSGSSYEQYF.

This chain connects TRBV28 to TRBJ2-7; TRBD1 matches 10 bases. The germline V gene has CDR1 MDHEN and CDR2 SYDVKM. The junction had 6 bases not matched to a gene; V was cut back by 7 bases and J by 3 bases. CDR3 length: 14 residues. The CDR3 loop is CASTSWDRGYEQYF. Written as DNA, the CDR3 is TGTGCCAGCACTTCTTGGGACAGGGGCTACGAGCAGTACTTC. The full variable domain, its missing parts supplied by reference TRBV28 and TRBJ2-7, is DVKVTQSSRYLVKRTGEKVFLECVQDMDHENMFWYRQDPGLGLRLIYFSYDVKMKEKGDIPEGYSVSREKKERFSLILESASTNQTSMYLCASTSWDRGYEQYFGPGTRLTVT.

The rearrangement links TRBV12-3 or TRBV12-4 to TRBJ1-6; no definite D call. The CDR3 totals 12 residues. Deletions cut 6 bases from V and 10 bases from J, with 10 bases between. The CDR3 nucleotides are TGTGCCAGCAGAACGGCGGAATCACCCCTCCACTTT. It yields the protein CASRTAESPLHF.

CDR3 amino acids: CASSLRARDSNQPQHF. The CDR3 DNA reads TGTGCCAGCAGTTTACGGGCCAGGGACAGCAATCAGCCCCAGCATTTT. This rearrangement joins TRBV27 to TRBJ1-5; a weak D match, TRBD1 (5 bases). This CDR3 is 16 amino acids long. Germline CDR1 is MNHEY and CDR2 is SMNVEV (reference sequence). Trimming stripped 2 bases from V and 1 base from J, with 12 bases between.

This clone is a singleton in its sample. The chain employs TRBV30 and TRBJ1-6; D unclear. V gave up 7 bases and J gave up 11 bases, with 15 bases separating them. CDR3 length: 12 residues. Looked up from germline, CDR1 is GTSNPN and CDR2 is SVGIG (reference sequence). CDR3 DNA sequence: TGTGCCTTCCAATGGCGGGGAGCACCCCTCCACTTT. This codes for CAFQWRGAPLHF. The full variable domain, rest sourced from reference TRBV30 and TRBJ1-6, is SQTIHQWPATLVQPVGSPLSLECTVEGTSNPNLYWYRQAAGRGLQLLFYSVGIGQISSEVPQNLSASRPQDRQFILSSKKLLLSDSGFYLCAFQWRGAPLHFGNGTRLTVT.

The chain joins TRBV6-5 to TRBJ2-3; D unresolved. Germline V gives CDR1 MNHEY, CDR2 SVGAGI. This CDR3 is built from 13 residues. V was clipped by 6 bases and J by 5 bases, with 12 bases between them. The CDR3 region has the DNA TGTGCCAGCAGCCCCCACCGTGAAGATACGCAGTATTTT. Translated, it gives CASSPHREDTQYF.

This sequence joins TRBV10-3 and TRBJ1-4; D possibly corresponds to TRBD1 (5 bases). Looked up from germline, CDR1 is ENHRY and CDR2 is SYGVKD. This CDR3 region has 14 residues. The V end lost 0 bases, the J end lost 7 bases, and 9 bases lay between the germline ends. The CDR3 spells CAISESQGVEKLFF. DNA of the CDR3: TGTGCCATCAGTGAGTCTCAGGGCGTTGAAAAACTGTTTTTT.

The rearrangement uses TRBV15 and TRBJ1-5; TRBD1 aligns across 7 bases. After removal of 8 bases from V and 3 bases from J, the junction contained 7 bases not matched to a gene. The CDR3 is 14 residues long. Per the germline V gene, CDR1 is LNHNV and CDR2 is YYDKDF (reference sequence). CDR3 bases: TGTGCCACCTGCGACGACAGGGTCAATCAGCCCCAGCATTTT. It is translated as CATCDDRVNQPQHF. The complete variable domain, with remaining parts taken from reference TRBV15 and TRBJ1-5, reads DAMVIQNPRYQVTQFGKPVTLSCSQTLNHNVMYWYQQKSSQAPKLLFHYYDKDFNNEADTPDNFQSRRPNTSFCFLDIRSPGLGDTAMYLCATCDDRVNQPQHFGDGTRLSIL.

This sequence joins TRBV5-1 and TRBJ1-4; D is perhaps TRBD1 (6 bases). The CDR3 covers 14 residues. The germline gives CDR1 SGHRS, CDR2 YFSETQ. Trimming removed 2 bases from V and 7 bases from J, with 12 bases in between. The chain's CDR3 is CASSLQGGGEKLFF. CDR3 coding DNA: TGCGCCAGCAGCTTACAGGGCGGGGGTGAAAAACTGTTTTTT.

The rearrangement uses TRBV12-5 and TRBJ1-4; no reliable D call. The germline V gene encodes CDR1 LGHNT and CDR2 FRNRAP. V gave up 5 bases and J gave up 2 bases, with 15 bases separating them. The CDR3 covers 16 residues. The CDR3 DNA reads TGTGCTAGTGGTCTCGGGGTTAGTCTTACTAATGAAAAACTGTTTTTT. It is translated as CASGLGVSLTNEKLFF.

In nucleotides, the CDR3 is TGTGCCAGCAGCCTCAGACAGCCCTCCGCTGGAAACACCATATATTTT. Translating gives CASSLRQPSAGNTIYF. The chain has TRBV9 and TRBJ1-3, with D perhaps TRBD1 (5 bases). The CDR3 consists of 16 residues. CDR1 is SGDLS and CDR2 is YYNGEE in the germline V gene. Trimming removed 4 bases from V and 2 bases from J, with 16 bases in between.

The rearrangement links TRBV4-1 to TRBJ2-7; no firm D call. The germline V gene encodes CDR1 MGHRA and CDR2 YSYEKL. This CDR3 is built from 13 residues. V gave up 0 bases and J gave up 10 bases, with 13 bases separating them. The CDR3 loop reads CASSQESLGSQYF. CDR3 coding DNA: TGCGCCAGCAGCCAAGAATCTCTCGGCAGTCAGTACTTC.

The rearrangement links TRBV27 to TRBJ1-6; TRBD1 matches at 8 bases. After removal of 6 bases from V and 2 bases from J, the junction contained 3 bases not matched to a gene. There are 15 residues in the CDR3. CDR1 and CDR2 (germline): MNHEY, SMNVEV (reference sequence). Here the CDR3 reads CASSDRGPYNSPLHF. DNA of the CDR3: TGTGCCAGCAGCGACAGGGGACCCTATAATTCACCCCTCCACTTT.

This clone was seen only once. The chain joins TRBV7-3 to TRBJ1-2; D unclear. CDR3 length: 13 residues. The germline gives CDR1 SGHTA, CDR2 FQGTGA. V lost 2 bases and J 5 bases, leaving 9 bases between the germline ends. CDR3 in DNA: TGTGCCAGCAGCTTAGACCGGACGTATGGCTACACCTTC. It encodes CASSLDRTYGYTF.